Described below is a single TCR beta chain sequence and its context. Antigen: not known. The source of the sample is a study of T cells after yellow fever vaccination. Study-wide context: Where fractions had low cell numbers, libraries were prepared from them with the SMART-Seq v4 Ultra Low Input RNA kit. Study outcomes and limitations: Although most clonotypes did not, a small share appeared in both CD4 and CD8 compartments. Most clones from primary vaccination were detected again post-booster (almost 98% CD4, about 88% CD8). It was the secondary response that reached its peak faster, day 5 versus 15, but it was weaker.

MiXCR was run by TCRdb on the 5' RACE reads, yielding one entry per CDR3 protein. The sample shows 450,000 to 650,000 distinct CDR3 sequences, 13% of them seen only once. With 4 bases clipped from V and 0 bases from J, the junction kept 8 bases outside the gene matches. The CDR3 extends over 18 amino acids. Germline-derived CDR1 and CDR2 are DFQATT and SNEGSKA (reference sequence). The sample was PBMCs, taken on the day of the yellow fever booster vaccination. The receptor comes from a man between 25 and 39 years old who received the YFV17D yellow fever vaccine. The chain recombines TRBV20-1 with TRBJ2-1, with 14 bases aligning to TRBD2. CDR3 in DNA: TGCAGTGCTACCGGGACTAGCGGGAGCGAGGTCTCCTACAATGAGCAGTTCTTC. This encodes CSATGTSGSEVSYNEQFF.